This TCR beta chain was recorded in a study of T cells after yellow fever vaccination. Study-wide results and limits: FACS-sorted repertoires might harbor abundant contaminating clonotypes from the bulk population. Clonotypes found in both CD4 and CD8 compartments made up a small share. Subsequent booster samples again held most clones from primary vaccination (less than 98% CD4, about 85% CD8).

In this sample, this clonotype turned up many times. The antigen remains unidentified. V was cut by 8 bases and J by 3 bases, with 11 bases left in between. The CDR3 is 12 amino acids. 5'RACE template switching produced TCR cDNA carrying a universal primer site and UMIs. TCRdb reanalysed the 5' RACE reads using MiXCR and keeps one entry per CDR3 protein. The data hold 250,000 or so distinct CDR3 sequences, with 3.6% observed a single time. This chain links TRBV12-3 or TRBV12-4 with TRBJ2-7; D is unclear. Sequenced material: PBMCs, taken 15 days after the yellow fever booster vaccination. The TCR comes from a man aged 18 to 35 who received the YFV17D yellow fever vaccine. The CDR3 DNA follows: TGTGCCAGCGGACCCGCCTACTACGAGCAGTACTTC. Protein: CASGPAYYEQYF.